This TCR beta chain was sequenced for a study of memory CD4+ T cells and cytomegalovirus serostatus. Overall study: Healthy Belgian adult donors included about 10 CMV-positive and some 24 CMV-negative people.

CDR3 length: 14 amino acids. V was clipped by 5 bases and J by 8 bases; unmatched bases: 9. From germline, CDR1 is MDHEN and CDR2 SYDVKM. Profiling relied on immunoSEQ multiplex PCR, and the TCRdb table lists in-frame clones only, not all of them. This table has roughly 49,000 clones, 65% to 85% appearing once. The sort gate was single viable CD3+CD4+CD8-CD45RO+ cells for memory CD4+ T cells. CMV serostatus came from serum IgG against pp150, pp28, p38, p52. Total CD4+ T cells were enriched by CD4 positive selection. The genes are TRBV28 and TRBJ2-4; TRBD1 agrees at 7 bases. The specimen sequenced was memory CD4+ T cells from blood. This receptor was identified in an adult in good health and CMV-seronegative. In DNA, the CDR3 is TGTGCCAGCAGTCTCACCTCGACAGGGTACATTCAGTACTTC. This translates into CASSLTSTGYIQYF.